One and the same sample provided the 19 T cell receptor beta chains below, sequenced in a study of beta chain features in type 1 diabetes. Study-wide findings and caveats: All four CD4+ subsets from Type 1 diabetes patients carried moderately but significantly shorter TCRB CDR3s.

No cognate antigen is known for these TCRs. Expressed TCRB transcripts were sequenced because the isolated RNA had all been reverse transcribed beforehand. Method: immunoSEQ multiplex PCR; TCRdb's copy keeps in-frame clones and lacks some. The sample consists of 250,000 to 350,000 clones, about 15% of them appearing once. The sample taken for sequencing was naive CD4+ T cells from blood. These receptors were taken from a man aged 18 to 30 with type 1 diabetes.

The V gene is TRBV4-2, the J gene TRBJ2-1, with 7 bases matching TRBD2. V lost 0 bases, J lost 4 bases, and 6 bases stayed unmatched. This CDR3 has 16 residues. The V gene's germline CDR1 is LGHNA and CDR2 YNFKEQ. Here the CDR3 reads CASSQDYGRFYNEQFF. As DNA, the CDR3 is TGTGCCAGCAGCCAAGATTACGGGAGGTTTTACAATGAGCAGTTCTTC.

V is TRBV5-1 and J is TRBJ2-3, with D unclear. Looked up from germline, CDR1 is SGHRS and CDR2 is YFSETQ. V was shortened by 3 bases and J by 1 base, with 6 bases between the two germline ends. The CDR3 is 13 amino acids. The CDR3 region has the DNA TGCGCCAGCAGCTCCCTTGGCACAGATACGCAGTATTTT. Protein product: CASSSLGTDTQYF.

The chain uses TRBV21-1 and TRBJ1-5; the table gives TRBD1 as D, unverified against the DNA. TRBV21-1 is deemed a pseudogene. There are 17 residues in the CDR3. CDR3: CASSKGCTVYSNQPQHF. The CDR3 DNA follows: TGTGCCAGCAGCAAAGGATGCACAGTCTATAGCAATCAGCCCCAGCATTTT.

This clone was observed a few times. The chain uses TRBV9 and TRBJ2-5, with D possibly being TRBD2 (5 bases). This CDR3 is 14 amino acids long. The V end lost 2 bases, the J end lost 1 base, and 9 bases lay between the germline ends. CDR1 is SGDLS and CDR2 is YYNGEE in the germline V gene. The CDR3 protein is CASSVYGIQETQYF. The CDR3, as DNA: TGTGCCAGCAGCGTCTACGGGATCCAAGAGACCCAGTACTTC.

This clone was detected a few times. This chain links TRBV30 with TRBJ1-5, with D unclear. The CDR3 consists of 13 residues. Per germline, CDR1 GTSNPN and CDR2 SVGIG (reference sequence). The V and J ends lost 1 base and 7 bases respectively, with 11 bases between them. The CDR3 is CAWSEPGYQPQHF. CDR3 DNA: TGTGCCTGGAGTGAACCCGGGTACCAGCCCCAGCATTTT.

The CDR3 DNA is TGTGCCAGCAGTGAACAGGGGAACTATGGCTACACCTTC. This translates into CASSEQGNYGYTF. This chain joins TRBV2 and TRBJ1-2; tentative D call: TRBD1 (6 bases). Germline V lookup: CDR1 SNHLY, CDR2 FYNNEI. The CDR3 runs to 13 residues. V lost 2 bases, J lost 2 bases, and 6 bases lay in between.

The genes are TRBV6-5 and TRBJ2-5; 8 bases are shared with TRBD1. Unmatched junction bases numbered 12, after V lost 4 bases and J lost 5 bases. This CDR3 spans 16 amino acids. Germline V CDR1 and CDR2: MNHEY, SVGAGI. CDR3 protein: CASSSHRQGTRETQYF. CDR3 nucleotides: TGTGCCAGCAGTTCTCATAGACAGGGGACGCGGGAGACCCAGTACTTC.

This clone turned up a few times. The V call is TRBV23-1, the J call TRBJ2-3; 10 bases are a match to TRBD2. TRBV23-1 is labeled an ORF, and its function is uncertain. V lost 6 bases to trimming and J lost 2 bases; unmatched junction nucleotides: 8. This CDR3 contains 16 residues. CDR3 sequence reads: CASSTISGGPTDTQYF. Here the CDR3 DNA reads TGCGCCAGCAGCACCATTAGCGGGGGGCCCACAGATACGCAGTATTTT.

This clone has more than one count but fewer than ten. The V and J genes are TRBV7-7 and TRBJ2-1; D remains unclear. Germline V gene data show CDR1 as SSHAT and CDR2 as FNYEAQ (reference sequence). CDR3 length: 14 amino acids. Between the trimmed V and J ends, which lost 1 base and 5 bases, there was a span of 9 bases. CDR3 in amino acids: CASSLEIADNEQFF. DNA for the CDR3: TGTGCCAGCAGCTTAGAAATAGCAGACAATGAGCAGTTCTTC.

The chain carries TRBV4-3 and TRBJ1-4; D perhaps matches TRBD1 (5 bases). The CDR3 length is 18 residues. V lost 0 bases to trimming and J lost 6 bases, with 20 bases between them. CDR1 and CDR2 from the germline V gene are LGHNA and YSLEER. The CDR3 sequence: CASSQEPPDSSLDEKLFF. CDR3 nucleotides: TGCGCCAGCAGCCAAGAGCCCCCAGACAGCAGCCTGGATGAAAAACTGTTTTTT.

The rearrangement joins TRBV19 to TRBJ2-1; 8 bases line up with TRBD1. The V gene's germline CDR1 is LNHDA and CDR2 SQIVND (reference sequence). The junction had 9 bases not matched to a gene; V was cut back by 5 bases and J by 0 bases. The length of the CDR3 is 17 residues. The chain's CDR3 is CASSPGPTGVSYNEQFF. CDR3 DNA sequence: TGTGCCAGTAGTCCTGGACCGACAGGGGTCTCCTACAATGAGCAGTTCTTC.

In its sample, this clone was seen a few times. The chain employs TRBV4-3 and TRBJ1-6; D is undetermined. The length of the CDR3 is 17 residues. Trimming removed 1 base from V and 0 bases from J, with 10 bases in between. Germline CDR1 reads LGHNA; CDR2 reads YSLEER. As DNA, the CDR3 is TGCGCCAGCAGCCAAGGAGGTCGTGGCTCCTATAATTCACCCCTCCACTTT. It is translated as CASSQGGRGSYNSPLHF.

The chain has TRBV7-9 and TRBJ2-4, with D possibly being TRBD2 (6 bases). This CDR3 contains 13 residues. Germline values: CDR1 SEHNR, CDR2 FQNEAQ (reference sequence). Trimming stripped 11 bases from V and 3 bases from J, with 14 bases between. CDR3 sequence (DNA): TGTGCCGGTTCGGAGGGAAACAAAAACATTCAGTACTTC. Its translation is CAGSEGNKNIQYF.

This clone was counted only a few times. The chain recombines TRBV7-2 with TRBJ2-7, with D perhaps matching TRBD2 (5 bases). Trimming left V 3 bases short and J 7 bases short, with 13 bases between. Germline-derived CDR1 and CDR2 are SGHTA and FQGNSA. The CDR3 runs 13 residues. The DNA of the CDR3 is TGTGCCAGCAGCTTTAGCAACCCGGGGGAGCAGTACTTC. Residues: CASSFSNPGEQYF.

This clone showed up just a few times. The rearrangement joins TRBV11-2 to TRBJ2-5, with 7 bases fitting TRBD2. Germline V CDR1 and CDR2: SGHAT, FQNNGV. J gave up 7 bases and V 5 bases, and 10 bases lay outside the gene matches. The CDR3 extends over 14 amino acids. CDR3 amino acids: CASSPRGGEGTQYF. For the CDR3, the DNA is TGTGCCAGCAGCCCGAGGGGCGGGGAGGGGACCCAGTACTTC.

V is TRBV11-2 and J is TRBJ2-5, with 10 nucleotides matching TRBD2. The CDR3 loop spans 14 amino acids. From germline, CDR1 is SGHAT and CDR2 FQNNGV. V trimming: 11 bases; J trimming: 4 bases; junction bases outside the gene matches: 10. In DNA, the CDR3 is TGTGCCGGAGCGGAGCGGGGGGGCGGAGAGACCCAGTACTTC. Encoded protein: CAGAERGGGETQYF. Supplemented by reference TRBV11-2 and TRBJ2-5, the full variable domain reads EAGVAQSPRYKIIEKRQSVAFWCNPISGHATLYWYQQILGQGPKLLIQFQNNGVVDDSQLPKDRFSAERLKGVDSTLKIQPAKLEDSAVYLCAGAERGGGETQYFGPGTRLLVL.

This clone was observed a handful of times. This chain's CDR3 is CASSRSGRGTGELFF. The CDR3 nucleotides read TGTGCCAGCAGCAGGAGCGGGAGAGGCACCGGGGAGCTGTTTTTT. V and J are TRBV28 and TRBJ2-2, with 8 bases identical to TRBD2. Trimming at V came to 6 bases and at J to 4 bases, leaving 7 bases not matched to a gene. The CDR3 runs to 15 residues. Germline CDR1 is MDHEN and CDR2 is SYDVKM.

The rearrangement uses TRBV6-1 and TRBJ1-6; 7 bases align to TRBD1. V gave up 2 bases and J gave up 9 bases; unmatched junction bases: 10. The CDR3 totals 16 residues. Germline V lookup: CDR1 MNHNS, CDR2 SASEGT. CDR3: CASSEQDYRGGSPLHF. In DNA, the CDR3 is TGTGCCAGCAGTGAACAAGACTACAGGGGTGGTTCACCCCTCCACTTT.

This clone was seen only a few times. This chain uses TRBV5-1 with TRBJ2-7, with TRBD2 identical over 7 bases. V lost 4 bases to trimming and J lost 5 bases; unmatched junction nucleotides: 15. The germline V gene encodes CDR1 SGHRS and CDR2 YFSETQ. The CDR3 consists of 16 residues. The CDR3 bases are TGCGCCAGCAGCCTAAGTAGCGGGCCTGGCCTCCACGAGCAGTACTTC. Protein product: CASSLSSGPGLHEQYF.